In this sample, the clone carrying this T cell receptor (beta chain) turned up once. This CDR3 is built from 15 residues. The trim removed 3 bases at V and 7 bases at J, leaving 7 bases unmatched. The germline V gene has CDR1 LNHDA and CDR2 SQIVND (reference sequence). Original methodology: Scientists estimated how many nucleated cells there were by amplifying reference gene primers. The table came from immunoSEQ multiplex PCR; TCRdb's copy has only in-frame clones and leaves some out. That table furnishes V, J and clone size, whereas the DNA furnished D and trimming. The sample has 21,000 or so clones, around 89% seen once. The sample is drawn from a study of blood T cell repertoires in COVID-19. Overall study context: Acute-phase and convalescent COVID-19 samples originated in the United States, Italy and Spain.

The sequenced material came from peripheral blood. The sequence was obtained from a man between 65 and 85 years old with active COVID-19. The V and J genes are TRBV19 and TRBJ2-2; TRBD1 matches at 8 bases. CDR3 residues: CASSMGQGAYGELFF. CDR3 nucleotide sequence: TGTGCCAGTAGTATGGGCCAGGGGGCCTACGGGGAGCTGTTTTTT.